Listed below are T cell receptor beta chains from one sample, sequenced in a study of T cells in Graves' hyperthyroidism and ophthalmopathy. TCRdb called the multiplex PCR reads again in MiXCR, with one record for every CDR3 protein. The sample records more than 450,000 distinct CDR3 sequences, roughly 21% being singletons. Sequencing was done on a sample of blood. Source of these receptors: a man in his forties or fifties with Graves' ophthalmopathy. Both conserved end residues are part of each CDR3. The D gene is left open where the match is weak. For some rows the clone size is stated as once, few or many, or as a class when expanded; others skip it.

d_call	v_call	clone_size	j_call	cdr3_aa	cdr3_nt
-	TRBV15	-	TRBJ1-5	CATSRVHSNQPQHF	TGTGCCACCAGCAGAGTCCATAGCAATCAGCCCCAGCATTTT
TRBD1	TRBV28	few	TRBJ2-3	CASSSVGQSTDTQYF	TGTGCCAGCAGTTCCGTGGGACAGAGCACAGATACGCAGTATTTT
-	TRBV3-1	many	TRBJ2-5	CASSQASLGRETQYF	TGTGCCAGCAGCCAAGCTAGCCTAGGTCGGGAGACCCAGTACTTC
TRBD2	TRBV28	many	TRBJ2-1	CASSLERELFF	TGTGCCAGCAGTTTGGAGCGGGAGCTGTTCTTC
-	TRBV29-1	few	TRBJ2-5	CSVGGVYQETQYF	TGCAGCGTGGGGGGCGTGTACCAAGAGACCCAGTACTTC
-	TRBV12-3/TRBV12-4	-	TRBJ1-1	CASSLASQGNTEAFF	TGTGCCAGCAGTTTAGCTTCACAGGGTAACACTGAAGCTTTCTTT
-	TRBV7-7	few	TRBJ2-1	CASSLGPQGINEQFF	TGTGCTAGCAGCTTAGGTCCCCAGGGCATCAATGAGCAGTTCTTC
-	TRBV4-2	-	TRBJ2-3	CASSQGRGSEDTQYF	TGTGCCAGCAGCCAAGGTAGAGGGTCTGAAGATACGCAGTATTTT
TRBD2	TRBV15	few	TRBJ2-4	CATSRGPAGGLGANIQYF	TGTGCCACCAGCAGAGGCCCAGCGGGAGGGCTAGGGGCAAACATTCAGTACTTC
-	TRBV11-2	-	TRBJ2-2	CASSPTRRAGELFF	TGTGCCAGCAGCCCAACCCGGCGTGCCGGGGAGCTGTTTTTT
-	TRBV11-1	many	TRBJ1-1	CASSTNGVHMNTEAFF	TGTGCCAGCAGCACGAACGGGGTTCACATGAACACTGAAGCTTTCTTT
-	TRBV7-2	-	TRBJ2-1	CASSQVPRMDEQFF	TGCGCCAGCAGCCAAGTTCCTAGAATGGATGAGCAGTTCTTC
TRBD2	TRBV30	-	TRBJ2-2	CAGGGARTGELFF	TGTGCCGGCGGGGGGGCGCGGACCGGGGAGCTGTTTTTT
TRBD2	TRBV3-1	-	TRBJ2-2	CASSQGGSNTGELFF	TGTGCCAGCAGCCAGGGGGGGTCGAACACCGGGGAGCTGTTTTTT
TRBD2	TRBV12-3/TRBV12-4	-	TRBJ2-1	CASRGLAFEQFF	TGTGCCAGCAGGGGACTAGCTTTTGAGCAGTTCTTC
TRBD2	TRBV5-1	-	TRBJ2-5	CASSLAVPAGETRYF	TGCGCCAGCAGCTTGGCCGTACCCGCGGGAGAGACCCGGTACTTC
TRBD2	TRBV9	-	TRBJ2-1	CASSPRLAGGTNNEQFF	TGTGCCAGCAGCCCCCGACTAGCGGGAGGGACGAACAATGAGCAGTTCTTC
TRBD1	TRBV9	many	TRBJ2-5	CASSPGQGWETQYF	TGTGCCAGCAGCCCAGGACAGGGTTGGGAGACCCAGTACTTC
-	TRBV6-1	few	TRBJ2-5	CASSETGPEYF	TGTGCCAGCAGTGAGACGGGGCCAGAGTACTTC
-	TRBV3-1	many	TRBJ1-4	CASSQKAGLGSEKLFF	TGTGCCAGCAGCCAAAAGGCCGGGCTGGGATCTGAAAAACTGTTTTTT
-	TRBV20-1	few	TRBJ1-1	CSATYPGKGTMNTEAFF	TGCAGTGCTACGTATCCGGGGAAGGGGACCATGAACACTGAAGCCTTCTTT
TRBD1	TRBV12-3/TRBV12-4	-	TRBJ1-2	CASSLCSGGYGYTF	TGTGCCAGCAGTTTATGTTCAGGGGGCTATGGCTACACCTTC
-	TRBV7-2	many	TRBJ1-2	CASSLIRSNYGYTF	TGTGCCAGCAGCCTGATAAGGAGTAACTATGGCTACACCTTC
-	TRBV5-1	once	TRBJ1-5	CASSFIRGNQPQHF	TGCGCCAGCAGCTTTATTAGGGGGAATCAGCCCCAGCATTTT
-	TRBV6-1	few	TRBJ1-3	CATAQGYSGNTIYF	TGTGCCACCGCACAGGGATACTCTGGAAACACCATATATTTT
TRBD1	TRBV19	-	TRBJ2-1	CASSVRDRADNEQFF	TGTGCCAGTAGTGTCCGGGACAGGGCTGACAATGAGCAGTTCTTC
-	TRBV28	many	TRBJ2-5	CASSFSPAASQETQYF	TGTGCCAGCAGTTTTTCGCCAGCTGCCTCCCAAGAGACCCAGTACTTC
TRBD1	TRBV20-1	many	TRBJ2-3	CSANDYRGRADTQYF	TGCAGTGCTAATGATTATAGGGGGCGCGCAGATACGCAGTATTTT
-	TRBV30	-	TRBJ2-3	CAWNPHKGGAQYF	TGTGCCTGGAACCCCCACAAGGGGGGGGCACAGTATTTT
TRBD2	TRBV20-1	-	TRBJ2-7	CSARPSGRAYEQYF	TGCAGTGCTAGACCCAGCGGGAGGGCCTACGAGCAGTACTTC
TRBD1	TRBV12-3/TRBV12-4	few	TRBJ2-5	CASSYQDRDLETQYF	TGTGCCAGCAGTTACCAAGACAGGGATCTGGAGACCCAGTACTTC
-	TRBV6-1	many	TRBJ1-1	CASSVEMNTEAFF	TGTGCCAGCAGTGTTGAAATGAACACTGAAGCTTTCTTT
TRBD2	TRBV18	few	TRBJ2-3	CASSQLYSGGTDTQYF	TGTGCCAGCTCACAACTCTATAGCGGGGGCACAGATACGCAGTATTTT
-	TRBV11-2	-	TRBJ1-6	CASSPYGGGGLNSPLHF	TGTGCCAGCAGCCCATATGGAGGTGGGGGGCTGAATTCACCCCTCCACTTT
TRBD1	TRBV5-1	few	TRBJ2-3	CASSGGQGIDTQYF	TGCGCCAGCAGCGGCGGACAGGGGATAGATACGCAGTATTTT
-	TRBV6-1	-	TRBJ1-5	CASVLGQMNQPQHF	TGTGCCAGCGTCTTAGGACAGATGAATCAGCCCCAGCATTTT
-	TRBV12-3/TRBV12-4	many	TRBJ2-1	CASSFDWDNEQFF	TGTGCCAGCAGTTTCGACTGGGACAATGAGCAGTTCTTC
-	TRBV30	-	TRBJ1-1	CAWSVLWGTEAFF	TGTGCCTGGAGTGTACTGTGGGGTACTGAAGCTTTCTTT
TRBD2	TRBV20-1	few	TRBJ2-1	CSAISGGASFEQFF	TGCAGTGCCATTAGCGGGGGGGCCTCTTTTGAGCAGTTCTTC
-	TRBV11-2	-	TRBJ1-1	CASSLDGRNTAAFF	TGTGCCAGCAGCTTAGATGGCAGGAACACTGCAGCTTTCTTT
TRBD2	TRBV20-1	-	TRBJ2-7	CSATFRTSGTSYEQYF	TGCAGTGCTACCTTCCGGACTAGCGGGACCTCCTACGAGCAGTACTTC
TRBD1	TRBV7-8	few	TRBJ2-3	CASREGQGSTDTQYF	TGTGCCAGCAGGGAAGGACAGGGTAGCACAGATACGCAGTATTTT
TRBD2	TRBV6-1	-	TRBJ2-2	CASSNLAGGGELFF	TGTGCCAGCAGTAATCTAGCCGGGGGGGGGGAGCTGTTTTTT
-	TRBV12-3/TRBV12-4	few	TRBJ2-2	CASILGPHTGELFF	TGTGCCAGCATATTAGGACCTCACACCGGGGAGCTGTTTTTT
TRBD1	TRBV5-1	-	TRBJ1-1	CASSLARDSSPEAFF	TGCGCCAGCAGCTTGGCCAGGGACAGTTCTCCTGAAGCTTTCTTT
-	TRBV2	many	TRBJ1-1	CASRDSGNTEAFF	TGTGCCAGCAGAGACAGCGGGAACACTGAAGCTTTCTTT
-	TRBV6-5	few	TRBJ2-7	CASRASLNYEQYF	TGTGCCAGCCGGGCCAGCCTAAACTACGAGCAGTACTTC
-	TRBV18	-	TRBJ1-3	CASSPERNTIYF	TGTGCCAGCTCCCCGGAACGGAACACCATATATTTT
TRBD2	TRBV28	few	TRBJ2-2	CASSLGGRAVGELFF	TGTGCCAGCAGTTTAGGCGGGAGGGCCGTCGGGGAGCTGTTTTTT
TRBD2	TRBV9	-	TRBJ2-1	CASSVDGTTQNNEQFF	TGTGCCAGCAGCGTAGACGGGACTACGCAGAACAATGAGCAGTTCTTC
-	TRBV7-9	-	TRBJ2-1	CATPWGNNEQFF	TGTGCCACCCCCTGGGGTAACAATGAGCAGTTCTTC